One and the same sample provided the 29 T cell receptor beta chains below, sequenced in a study of blood T cell repertoires in COVID-19. Profiling relied on immunoSEQ multiplex PCR, and the TCRdb table lists in-frame clones only, not all of them. Of 150,000 or so clones in the sample, over 75% were seen once. Sequencing was done on a sample of peripheral blood. Receptor source: a man between 60 and 70 years old with COVID-19, enrolled during active disease.

The gene calls are TRBV6-6 and TRBJ1-5; 8 bases align to TRBD1. After removal of 6 bases from V and 7 bases from J, the junction contained 8 bases not matched to a gene. This CDR3 region has 14 residues. Germline-derived CDR1 and CDR2 are MNHNY and SVGAGI (reference sequence). CDR3: CASRDRVGDQPQHF. DNA of the CDR3: TGTGCCAGCAGGGACAGGGTAGGGGACCAGCCCCAGCATTTT.

The chain links TRBV18 to TRBJ1-5, with 9 bases lining up with TRBD1. J lost 6 bases, V lost 0 bases, and 6 bases had no gene match. This CDR3 region has 16 residues. CDR1 is KGHSH and CDR2 is LQKENI in the germline V gene. The CDR3 loop is CASSPPPGQGSQPQHF. The CDR3 DNA is TGTGCCAGCTCACCACCACCGGGACAGGGAAGTCAGCCCCAGCATTTT.

Only a few counts were recorded for this clone. The chain recombines TRBV18 with TRBJ1-5; 9 bases map to TRBD1. Unmatched junction bases numbered 2, after V lost 3 bases and J lost 5 bases. Germline values: CDR1 KGHSH, CDR2 LQKENI. This CDR3 region has 14 residues. In DNA form, the CDR3 reads TGTGCCAGCTCACCGGGACAGGGATATCAGCCCCAGCATTTT. Translating it yields CASSPGQGYQPQHF.

The chain recombines TRBV28 with TRBJ2-6, with a weak D call TRBD2 (6 bases). The CDR3 sequence is 18 residues long. V lost 2 bases, J lost 4 bases, and 18 bases lay in between. Germline assignment: CDR1 MDHEN and CDR2 SYDVKM. In nucleotides, the CDR3 is TGTGCCAGCAGTTTACCCGCAGGGAGGCGTTCGGGGGCCAACGTCCTGACTTTC. Its translation is CASSLPAGRRSGANVLTF.

The chain is built from TRBV14 and TRBJ2-1; 10 bases fit TRBD2. Germline V lookup: CDR1 SGHDN, CDR2 FVKESK. The CDR3 totals 16 residues. The V segment lost 3 bases and the J segment 10 bases; nucleotides outside the gene matches: 12. CDR3 loop: CASSQPGLAPQAEQFF. For the CDR3, the DNA is TGTGCCAGCAGCCAGCCGGGACTAGCGCCCCAAGCAGAGCAGTTCTTC.

This clone was picked up a small number of times. Other DNA sequences in the same sample also yield this CDR3. This rearrangement joins TRBV2 to TRBJ1-5; D perhaps matches TRBD1 (6 bases). CDR1 is SNHLY, CDR2 FYNNEI, per germline. This CDR3 contains 17 residues. The V end lost 0 bases, the J end lost 4 bases, and 16 bases lay between the germline ends. The CDR3 bases are TGTGCCAGCAGTGAAGCGCTTCGAGGGGGGGGGAATCAGCCCCAGCATTTT. As protein: CASSEALRGGGNQPQHF.

The chain has TRBV7-2 and TRBJ2-5; D gene ambiguous. The CDR3 extends over 14 amino acids. The V gene lost 5 bases and the J gene lost 4 bases, with 14 bases spanning the gap. Germline CDR1 SGHTA, CDR2 FQGNSA. The chain's CDR3 is CASSPGTPPETQYF. The CDR3 coding sequence is TGTGCCAGCAGCCCAGGAACACCCCCAGAGACCCAGTACTTC.

The chain recombines TRBV7-9 with TRBJ2-7, with D perhaps TRBD1 (6 bases). The CDR3 sequence is 13 residues long. V was clipped by 5 bases and J by 1 base, with 9 bases between them. Germline V gene lookup returns CDR1 SEHNR and CDR2 FQNEAQ (reference sequence). CDR3 bases: TGTGCCAGCAGCATACAGGGTTCCTACGAGCAGTACTTC. Translation gives CASSIQGSYEQYF.

The rearrangement joins TRBV18 to TRBJ2-1; 8 bases line up with TRBD1. Germline values: CDR1 KGHSH, CDR2 LQKENI. This CDR3 has 16 amino acids. V shed 0 bases and J 4 bases; nucleotides not matched to a gene: 5. This CDR3 is CASSPPNRGTYNEQFF. As DNA, the CDR3 is TGTGCCAGCTCACCACCGAACAGGGGGACTTACAATGAGCAGTTCTTC. Together with reference TRBV18 and TRBJ2-1, the CDR3 gives the full variable domain: NAGVMQNPRHLVRRRGQEARLRCSPMKGHSHVYWYRQLPEEGLKFMVYLQKENIIDESGMPKERFSAEFPKEGPSILRIQQVVRGDSAAYFCASSPPNRGTYNEQFFGPGTRLTVL.

The chain is built from TRBV7-8 and TRBJ1-2; possible D gene TRBD1, 5 bases. The CDR3 length is 13 residues. Looked up from germline, CDR1 is SGHVS and CDR2 is FQNEAQ. With 5 bases removed from V and 7 bases from J, the gap between germline ends came to 14 bases. The CDR3 loop reads CASSRTRVSGYTF. CDR3 in DNA: TGTGCCAGCAGCCGAACCAGGGTGAGTGGCTACACCTTC.

The rearrangement uses TRBV19 and TRBJ2-6; 11 positions match TRBD1. The CDR3 loop spans 17 amino acids. V trimming: 4 bases; J trimming: 2 bases; junction bases outside the gene matches: 4. In germline, CDR1 is LNHDA, CDR2 SQIVND (reference sequence). CDR3 nucleotides: TGTGCCAGTAGTACAGGACAGGGGGCGGCTGGGGCCAACGTCCTGACTTTC. This codes for CASSTGQGAAGANVLTF. Supplemented by reference TRBV19 and TRBJ2-6, the full variable domain reads DGGITQSPKYLFRKEGQNVTLSCEQNLNHDAMYWYRQDPGQGLRLIYYSQIVNDFQKGDIAEGYSVSREKKESFPLTVTSAQKNPTAFYLCASSTGQGAAGANVLTFGAGSRLTVL.

The chain joins TRBV7-2 to TRBJ2-2, with TRBD1 identical over 7 bases. Per germline, CDR1 SGHTA and CDR2 FQGNSA. With 3 bases clipped from V and 3 bases from J, the junction kept 1 base outside the gene matches. The CDR3 spans 14 residues. CDR3 residues: CASSFQGDTGELFF. The CDR3 DNA reads TGTGCCAGCAGCTTCCAGGGGGACACCGGGGAGCTGTTTTTT.

Remarks on this clone: Compared with germline, one end of the junction differs, possibly owing to a read error. The sample carries other DNA sequences with the same CDR3. The chain employs TRBV5-1 and TRBJ2-7, with D maybe TRBD1 (6 bases). Germline V lookup: CDR1 SGHRS, CDR2 YFSETQ. This CDR3 comprises 17 residues. CDR3 sequence: CASSPTLGQLGSYEQYF. The DNA of the CDR3 is TGCGCTAGCAGCCCCACTTTAGGACAGTTAGGGTCCTACGAGCAGTACTTC.

The chain uses TRBV28 and TRBJ2-6, with D uncertain. The germline V gene encodes CDR1 MDHEN and CDR2 SYDVKM. V gave up 6 bases and J gave up 0 bases, with 6 bases separating them. The CDR3 runs to 14 residues. CDR3 amino acids: CASRTPSGANVLTF. The CDR3 DNA follows: TGTGCCAGCAGAACTCCCTCTGGGGCCAACGTCCTGACTTTC.

V usage is TRBV7-2 and J usage is TRBJ1-4, with D tentatively TRBD1 (5 bases). CDR3 length: 15 residues. Germline loops: CDR1 SGHTA, CDR2 FQGNSA. Trimming took 5 bases from V and 12 from J, leaving 22 bases between them. The CDR3 DNA follows: TGTGCCAGCAGCCAGCGCGGGGGTAGGGTTAGCGAACTGTTTTTT. Protein: CASSQRGGRVSELFF.

This chain joins TRBV25-1 and TRBJ1-3; D is undetermined. The CDR3 extends over 14 amino acids. CDR1 is MGHDK and CDR2 is SYGVNS in the germline V gene. With 1 base removed from V and 1 base from J, the gap between germline ends came to 5 bases. CDR3 DNA: TGTGCCAGCAGTGAATCGGGGTCTGGAAACACCATATATTTT. This codes for CASSESGSGNTIYF.

Only a few counts were recorded for this clone. The chain has TRBV7-8 and TRBJ1-2; 7 positions match TRBD1. V dropped 1 base and J dropped 4; count of bases not matched to a gene: 6. This CDR3 has 15 amino acids. The germline V gene has CDR1 SGHVS and CDR2 FQNEAQ. In DNA form, the CDR3 reads TGTGCCAGCAGCTTAGGAGGGGGCGGTTCCTATGGCTACACCTTC. It yields the protein CASSLGGGGSYGYTF.

The chain couples TRBV5-5 to TRBJ1-2, with TRBD1 identical over 7 bases. Germline V gives CDR1 SGHKS, CDR2 YYEKEE (reference sequence). V lost 3 bases, J lost 9 bases, and 23 bases stayed unmatched. CDR3 length: 18 residues. In DNA, the CDR3 is TGTGCCAGCAGCTCCAAGTCGGCCCCGACAGGGATCCTTGAGAGCTACACCTTC. Amino acids: CASSSKSAPTGILESYTF.

This clone occurred once. This chain joins TRBV12-5 and TRBJ1-4, with D perhaps TRBD1 (6 bases). CDR3 length: 15 residues. Germline V lookup: CDR1 LGHNT, CDR2 FRNRAP. With 7 bases removed from V and 3 bases from J, the gap between germline ends came to 15 bases. Here the CDR3 reads CASVREGGPNEKLFF. The DNA of the CDR3 is TGTGCTAGTGTCCGAGAGGGGGGGCCTAATGAAAAACTGTTTTTT.

The V call is TRBV28, the J call TRBJ2-7, with D hard to call. This CDR3 has 11 amino acids. Trimming stripped 10 bases from V and 1 base from J, with 8 bases between. The V gene's germline CDR1 is MDHEN and CDR2 SYDVKM. CDR3 sequence reads: CATEASYEQYF. The CDR3 DNA sequence: TGTGCCACCGAAGCGTCCTACGAGCAGTACTTC.

The V call is TRBV7-2, the J call TRBJ1-5; no firm D call. The CDR3 loop spans 15 amino acids. The V gene lost 3 bases and the J gene lost 1 base, with 10 bases spanning the gap. Germline V gene lookup returns CDR1 SGHTA and CDR2 FQGNSA. The DNA for the CDR3 is TGTGCCAGCAGCTTCGCTATTCTAAGCAATCAGCCCCAGCATTTT. Protein: CASSFAILSNQPQHF. The whole variable domain, filled in from reference TRBV7-2 and TRBJ1-5, reads GAGVSQSPSNKVTEKGKDVELRCDPISGHTALYWYRQSLGQGLEFLIYFQGNSAPDKSGLPSDRFSAERTGGSVSTLTIQRTQQEDSAVYLCASSFAILSNQPQHFGDGTRLSIL.

The rearrangement links TRBV11-2 to TRBJ1-5, with no clear D. The CDR3 runs 13 residues. V lost 3 bases to trimming and J lost 6 bases, with 9 bases between them. Per germline, CDR1 SGHAT and CDR2 FQNNGV. The CDR3 protein is CASSFLGGQPQHF. CDR3 DNA sequence: TGTGCCAGCAGCTTTCTTGGAGGTCAGCCCCAGCATTTT.

The chain recombines TRBV27 with TRBJ1-5; 9 nucleotides line up with TRBD1. Germline V CDR1 and CDR2: MNHEY, SMNVEV (reference sequence). V was pared by 4 bases and J by 9 bases, with 7 bases of the junction left unmatched. The length of the CDR3 is 14 residues. This chain's CDR3 is CASSSQGASLPQHF. The CDR3 region has the DNA TGTGCCAGCAGTTCACAGGGGGCGTCTCTGCCCCAGCATTTT.

The chain is built from TRBV7-8 and TRBJ2-2, with TRBD1 identical over 8 bases. The CDR3 length is 16 residues. V shed 1 base and J 6 bases; nucleotides not matched to a gene: 7. The germline CDR1 and CDR2 sequences are SGHVS and FQNEAQ. CDR3 DNA: TGTGCCAGCAGCTTAGAAGGGACAGGTATTCCCGGGGAGCTGTTTTTT. Its protein product is CASSLEGTGIPGELFF.

The genes are TRBV28 and TRBJ1-1; 9 nucleotides match TRBD1. Per germline, CDR1 MDHEN and CDR2 SYDVKM. J gave up 5 bases and V 6 bases, and 16 bases lay outside the gene matches. This CDR3 contains 17 residues. The CDR3 bases are TGTGCCAGCAGGCAGACCGGGACAGGGTTTTTGCGAACTGAAGCTTTCTTT. This gives the protein CASRQTGTGFLRTEAFF.

The CDR3, as DNA: TGTGCCAGCAGCTTGGGTGAACTTAACTATGGCTACACCTTC. This gives the protein CASSLGELNYGYTF. The chain links TRBV5-6 to TRBJ1-2; no definite D call. The CDR3 spans 14 residues. CDR1 is SGHDT and CDR2 is YYEEEE in the germline V gene. V lost 0 bases and J lost 1, with 7 bases in between.

The V call is TRBV12-3 or TRBV12-4, the J call TRBJ1-2; D gene uncertain. This CDR3 is built from 11 residues. Trimming stripped 2 bases from V and 8 bases from J, with 6 bases between. The CDR3 protein is CASSLMSGYTF. In DNA form, the CDR3 reads TGTGCCAGCAGTTTAATGAGCGGCTACACCTTC.

The chain carries TRBV19 and TRBJ1-3; D is ambiguous. Germline V gives CDR1 LNHDA, CDR2 SQIVND (reference sequence). There are 17 residues in the CDR3. V shed 2 bases and J shed 0 bases, with 14 bases lying between them. CDR3 in DNA: TGTGCCAGTAGTATAACGTCGTTCAGGCCCTCTGGAAACACCATATATTTT. It codes for CASSITSFRPSGNTIYF.

This clone has more than one count but fewer than ten. The chain joins TRBV5-1 to TRBJ2-3; D is unclear. CDR1 is SGHRS, CDR2 YFSETQ, per germline. The CDR3 length is 14 residues. With 5 bases removed from V and 0 bases from J, the gap between germline ends came to 10 bases. The CDR3 DNA reads as TGCGCCAGCAGTAACTCCGGGAGCACAGATACGCAGTATTTT. It is translated as CASSNSGSTDTQYF.